The 26 T cell receptor beta chains given below trace back to one sample, sequenced in a study of T cells expressing NK-cell markers. One entry per CDR3 protein, without DNA, is what TCRdb gives after re-calling the 5' RACE reads. The listing contains about 460,000 distinct CDR3 sequences. The sequenced sample was blood T cells: a sorted CD56 or NKG2C T cell subset, CD4+ or CD8+ T cells, or bulk PBMC T cells (not recorded which). The receptors originated from a woman aged 45-65 years in good health.

The rearrangement links TRBV11-2 to TRBJ2-5; TCRdb's D call of TRBD2 is untestable without DNA. CDR1 and CDR2 (germline): SGHAT, FQNNGV. The CDR3 is 17 amino acids. The CDR3 is CASRPGGLAEGRETQYF.

The V gene is TRBV5-1, the J gene TRBJ2-2. Germline CDR1 SGHRS, CDR2 YFSETQ. The CDR3 loop spans 13 amino acids. The CDR3 region is CASKTGYTGELFF.

The rearrangement uses TRBV29-1 and TRBJ2-1; TCRdb gives TRBD1 as the D gene, but with no DNA this cannot be confirmed. The CDR3 totals 13 residues. Germline V gene lookup returns CDR1 SQVTM and CDR2 ANQGSEA. CDR3 loop: CSVSGTGRGEQFF.

The chain joins TRBV20-1 to TRBJ1-6. This CDR3 comprises 11 residues. Germline CDR1 is DFQATT and CDR2 is SNEGSKA (reference sequence). Here the CDR3 reads CSDRTDSPLHF.

The CDR3 is CASSLYVSSGNTIYF. The genes are TRBV13 and TRBJ1-3. Germline CDR1 PRHDT, CDR2 FYEKMQ (reference sequence). The length of the CDR3 is 15 residues.

The genes are TRBV4-2 and TRBJ2-3; checking the TCRdb D call of TRBD2 is not possible without DNA. The germline CDR1 and CDR2 sequences are LGHNA and YNFKEQ. The CDR3 has 15 amino acids. CDR3 sequence reads: CASSQGEGYTDTQYF.

CDR3 protein: CASGLGRRSNQPQHF. The gene calls are TRBV12-5 and TRBJ1-5. The CDR3 runs 15 residues. The germline V gene encodes CDR1 LGHNT and CDR2 FRNRAP.

The chain has TRBV24-1 and TRBJ2-7; TCRdb's D gene call, TRBD2, goes unchecked for lack of DNA. This CDR3 has 16 residues. Per the germline V gene, CDR1 is KGHDR and CDR2 is SFDVKD. CDR3 loop: CATSGLVGSGTYEQYF.

This chain's CDR3 is CSARVRGTGQPQHF. V usage is TRBV20-1 and J usage is TRBJ1-5; there is no DNA to check the TCRdb D call of TRBD1. The CDR3 has 14 amino acids. CDR1 and CDR2 (germline): DFQATT, SNEGSKA (reference sequence).

The V gene is TRBV5-1, the J gene TRBJ1-2; TCRdb's D call of TRBD1 is untestable without DNA. The CDR3 covers 18 residues. The germline gives CDR1 SGHRS, CDR2 YFSETQ. CDR3 loop: CASSLAATGAQGGYGYTF. Using reference TRBV5-1 and TRBJ1-2 for the parts outside the CDR3, the full variable domain is KAGVTQTPRYLIKTRGQQVTLSCSPISGHRSVSWYQQTPGQGLQFLFEYFSETQRNKGNFPGRFSGRQFSNSRSEMNVSTLELGDSALYLCASSLAATGAQGGYGYTFGSGTRLTVV.

The chain has TRBV20-1 and TRBJ2-1; checking the TCRdb D call of TRBD2 is not possible without DNA. The CDR3 extends over 16 amino acids. Germline CDR1 DFQATT, CDR2 SNEGSKA (reference sequence). Here the CDR3 reads CSAPQPLAASYNEQFF.

V is TRBV6-6 and J is TRBJ2-1; the TCRdb D gene call, TRBD1, has no DNA to confirm it. The CDR3 sequence is 11 residues long. Germline CDR1 and CDR2: MNHNY and SVGAGI (reference sequence). CDR3 protein: CASSYGGEGFF.

V gene TRBV25-1 combines with J gene TRBJ2-1; TCRdb selects TRBD1, and the lack of DNA leaves this call unchecked. This CDR3 region has 15 residues. Germline lookup yields CDR1 MGHDK and CDR2 SYGVNS. The CDR3 region is CASSDSGPRYNEQFF.

The chain joins TRBV20-1 to TRBJ2-5; TCRdb selects TRBD2, and the lack of DNA leaves this call unchecked. Germline CDR1 reads DFQATT; CDR2 reads SNEGSKA (reference sequence). The CDR3 is 16 residues long. CDR3 sequence reads: CSANTGAGGGGETQYF.

The chain has TRBV13 and TRBJ2-7; TCRdb proposes TRBD2, but this gene call is untestable without DNA. Germline V CDR1 and CDR2: PRHDT, FYEKMQ (reference sequence). The CDR3 runs to 17 residues. CDR3 sequence: CASSSRTSGRALDEQYF.

This chain joins TRBV11-1 and TRBJ2-1; TCRdb designates TRBD1, a call that cannot be tested without DNA. The CDR3 is made up of 13 amino acids. Germline CDR1 SGHAT, CDR2 FQDESV (reference sequence). The chain's CDR3 is CASSTGIYNEQFF.

CDR3 in amino acids: CASRPPGTLYGYTF. The chain has TRBV14 and TRBJ1-2. In germline, CDR1 is SGHDN, CDR2 FVKESK. The CDR3 extends over 14 amino acids.

This chain uses TRBV20-1 with TRBJ2-5; absent DNA, TCRdb's TRBD1 call cannot be checked. From germline, CDR1 is DFQATT and CDR2 SNEGSKA (reference sequence). This CDR3 comprises 13 residues. This chain's CDR3 is CSARMDRGETQYF.

CDR3 in amino acids: CASSQIQGNEQFF. J is TRBJ2-1 and V is TRBV27; TCRdb proposes TRBD1, but this gene call is untestable without DNA. Germline CDR1 MNHEY, CDR2 SMNVEV (reference sequence). The CDR3 consists of 13 residues.

CDR3 sequence: CASSLGFRTQYF. The J gene is TRBJ2-5, the V gene TRBV12-3 or TRBV12-4. CDR3 length: 12 residues.

V gene TRBV12-5 combines with J gene TRBJ2-2. The CDR3 has 14 residues. CDR1 LGHNT and CDR2 FRNRAP come from the germline V gene. The CDR3 loop is CASGYGTNTGELFF.

The chain couples TRBV5-1 to TRBJ2-2; the TCRdb call, TRBD2, lacks DNA for checking. This CDR3 region has 14 residues. Germline CDR1 reads SGHRS; CDR2 reads YFSETQ. CDR3 residues: CASSISGRTGELFF.

The rearrangement joins TRBV6-2 or TRBV6-3 to TRBJ2-4; absent DNA, TCRdb's TRBD1 call cannot be checked. The CDR3 sequence is 17 residues long. CDR1 and CDR2 (germline): MNHEY, SVGEGT. This chain's CDR3 is CASSYSSGRLVKNIQYF.

V gene TRBV12-3 or TRBV12-4 combines with J gene TRBJ1-5; TCRdb's D call, TRBD1, is unchecked because there is no DNA. The CDR3 runs to 16 residues. CDR3 region: CASSVGQAPREQPQHF.

The gene calls are TRBV24-1 and TRBJ1-1; checking the TCRdb D call of TRBD1 is not possible without DNA. Germline V CDR1 and CDR2: KGHDR, SFDVKD. The CDR3 is made up of 16 amino acids. The CDR3 sequence: CATSDSKQGANTEAFF.

This sequence joins TRBV29-1 and TRBJ1-1. The CDR3 spans 13 residues. In germline, CDR1 is SQVTM, CDR2 ANQGSEA. CDR3 region: CSVVGSGNTEAFF.